This TCR beta chain comes out of a study of glioma-infiltrating T cells after dendritic cell vaccination. The time point here: after dendritic cell vaccination, including at tumor progression/relapse. Here immunoSEQ multiplex PCR was the method, and the copy in TCRdb shows in-frame clones only, minus some. The table shows 75,000 to 95,000 clones, with approximately 78% occurring only once. This clone showed up just a few times. The source material was blood, sampled after dendritic cell vaccination. This TCR came from a human donor with glioblastoma.

This chain's CDR3 is CASSLGGVQPPLHF. In DNA form, the CDR3 reads TGTGCCAGCAGCTTAGGTGGAGTACAACCACCCCTCCACTTT. V and J are TRBV7-9 and TRBJ1-6; no reliable D call. Germline lookup yields CDR1 SEHNR and CDR2 FQNEAQ (reference sequence). V lost 1 base to trimming and J lost 11 bases, with 12 bases between them. The CDR3 extends over 14 amino acids. The full variable domain, its missing parts supplied by reference TRBV7-9 and TRBJ1-6, is DTGVSQNPRHKITKRGQNVTFRCDPISEHNRLYWYRQTLGQGPEFLTYFQNEAQLEKSRLLSDRFSAERPKGSFSTLEIQRTEQGDSAMYLCASSLGGVQPPLHFGNGTRLTVT.